These 10 T cell receptor beta chains were sequenced from one sample in a study of blood T cell repertoires in COVID-19. TCRdb keeps only in-frame clones here, not all; method: immunoSEQ multiplex PCR. The sample lists about 390,000 clones; about 90% were seen once. The sequenced sample consisted of peripheral blood. The source of these receptors is a woman aged 60-70 years with COVID-19, enrolled during active disease.

The chain uses TRBV10-1 and TRBJ1-5, with a tentative D call TRBD1 (6 bases). In germline, CDR1 is WNHNN, CDR2 SYGVQD (reference sequence). The CDR3 length is 16 residues. Trimming pared 0 bases from V and 5 bases from J, leaving 14 bases between. The CDR3 protein is CASSESGRGGDQPQHF. CDR3 sequence (DNA): TGCGCCAGCAGTGAGTCGGGTCGAGGGGGAGATCAGCCCCAGCATTTT.

This clone has a handful of counts. The CDR3 here is CASSFSGTGYTEAFF. CDR3 bases: TGTGCCAGCAGTTTCTCCGGGACAGGGTACACTGAAGCTTTCTTT. The rearrangement links TRBV28 to TRBJ1-1; TRBD1 agrees at 9 bases. Trimming removed 3 bases from V and 3 bases from J; junction bases left unmatched: 5. CDR3 length: 15 residues. The germline V gene has CDR1 MDHEN and CDR2 SYDVKM. The full variable domain, its missing parts supplied by reference TRBV28 and TRBJ1-1, is DVKVTQSSRYLVKRTGEKVFLECVQDMDHENMFWYRQDPGLGLRLIYFSYDVKMKEKGDIPEGYSVSREKKERFSLILESASTNQTSMYLCASSFSGTGYTEAFFGQGTRLTVV.

The chain is built from TRBV6-4 and TRBJ2-3, with 11 positions matching TRBD2. CDR1 and CDR2 (germline): MRHNA, SNTAGT. The V segment lost 3 bases and the J segment 4 bases; nucleotides outside the gene matches: 9. The CDR3 sequence is 17 residues long. CDR3 nucleotide sequence: TGTGCCAGCAGTGATTGTGTAGCGGGGGGGCCCGCAGATACGCAGTATTTT. Translated, it gives CASSDCVAGGPADTQYF.

This clone was observed a few times. The chain couples TRBV5-4 to TRBJ1-1; TRBD1 might be the D (5 bases). The CDR3 sequence is 15 residues long. Germline values: CDR1 SGHNT, CDR2 YYREEE (reference sequence). The ends were cut back, 0 bases at V and 4 bases at J, with 13 bases in the middle. This CDR3 reads CASSLANQGATEAFF. The DNA of the CDR3 is TGTGCCAGCAGCTTGGCCAATCAGGGTGCCACTGAAGCTTTCTTT.

This rearrangement joins TRBV6-6 to TRBJ2-7; 13 bases are a match to TRBD2. The germline V gene encodes CDR1 MNHNY and CDR2 SVGAGI (reference sequence). CDR3 length: 16 residues. The trim removed 2 bases at V and 5 bases at J, leaving 6 bases unmatched. This chain's CDR3 is CASSYPRLAGGDEQYF. CDR3 DNA sequence: TGTGCCAGCAGTTACCCCCGACTAGCGGGGGGAGACGAGCAGTACTTC.

J is TRBJ2-3 and V is TRBV4-1, with 8 bases aligning to TRBD2. There are 16 residues in the CDR3. Germline V gene data show CDR1 as MGHRA and CDR2 as YSYEKL. Trimming cost V 0 bases and J 2 bases; bases outside gene matches: 4. CDR3 bases: TGCGCCAGCAGCCAAGATCGAGCGGGGGCCACAGATACGCAGTATTTT. Its protein product is CASSQDRAGATDTQYF.

This rearrangement joins TRBV7-3 to TRBJ2-2; tentatively, D is TRBD1 (6 bases). CDR3 size: 14 residues. Trimming stripped 1 base from V and 6 bases from J, with 9 bases between. Germline assignment: CDR1 SGHTA and CDR2 FQGTGA. For the CDR3, the DNA is TGTGCCAGCAGCTTAAACAGGGTGGCCGGGGAGCTGTTTTTT. This encodes CASSLNRVAGELFF. Full variable domain (rest looked up from reference TRBV7-3 and TRBJ2-2): GAGVSQTPSNKVTEKGKYVELRCDPISGHTALYWYRQSLGQGPEFLIYFQGTGAADDSGLPNDRFFAVRPEGSVSTLKIQRTERGDSAVYLCASSLNRVAGELFFGEGSRLTVL.

This clone turned up a few times. This sequence joins TRBV9 and TRBJ1-3; no firm D call. Deletions cut 0 bases from V and 3 bases from J, with 13 bases between. This CDR3 comprises 16 residues. Germline lookup yields CDR1 SGDLS and CDR2 YYNGEE. In nucleotides, the CDR3 is TGTGCCAGCAGCGTAGATATAACTTTACGTGGAAACACCATATATTTT. It is translated as CASSVDITLRGNTIYF.

The V gene is TRBV3-1 (or the pseudogene TRBV3-2), the J gene TRBJ1-2; possibly TRBD1 for D (6 bases). There are 15 residues in the CDR3. The germline V gene encodes CDR1 LGHDT and CDR2 YNNKEL (reference sequence). V lost 1 base to trimming and J lost 8 bases, with 17 bases between them. The CDR3: CASSQAGGRSGGYTF. DNA of the CDR3: TGTGCCAGCAGCCAAGCGGGGGGCCGGTCGGGAGGCTACACCTTC.

The table lists this clone with a count of one. The chain couples TRBV18 to TRBJ1-4; unclear D gene. Trimming stripped 8 bases from V and 8 bases from J, with 15 bases between. CDR1 is KGHSH, CDR2 LQKENI, per germline. The CDR3 is made up of 13 amino acids. CDR3 DNA: TGTGCCAGCGTGCCCCCCGGAGGGGAAAAACTGTTTTTT. Its translation is CASVPPGGEKLFF.